The clone carrying this T cell receptor (beta chain) is judged medium-sized. As yet, its antigen is unknown. V was cut by 3 bases and J by 6 bases, with 7 bases left in between. CDR3 length: 12 residues. This sample is part of a study of T cells in tumors after PD-1 blockade. Turning to the study itself: No patient had prior checkpoint blockade, systemic immunosuppression, or radiotherapy within 4 weeks. On average, tumor samples gave about 25,000 TCR templates and 6,041 unique clonotypes.

Study-wide results and caveats: Blood contained about two fifths of the tumor's TCR clonotypes. Expanded exhausted CD8+ clones after therapy were mostly novel clonotypes.

The table came from immunoSEQ multiplex PCR; TCRdb's copy has only in-frame clones and leaves some out. The table includes some 9,600 clones, approximately 61% detected once. This sequence was found in a human donor with basal cell carcinoma. Sequencing was performed on tumor tissue, taken after anti-PD-1 treatment. The chain carries TRBV12-3 or TRBV12-4 and TRBJ2-3; D remains unclear. The CDR3 DNA sequence: TGTGCCAGCAGTTTTGGCCCGGATACGCAGTATTTT. It codes for CASSFGPDTQYF.